Below, 23 T cell receptor beta chains from the same sample are listed, as sequenced in a study of liver allograft versus peripheral blood T cells. Across the study: Repertoires of T cell receptors in transplanted livers were compared with recipients' peripheral blood repertoires.

TCRdb called the reads again in MiXCR, with one record for every CDR3 protein. The table shows about 3,500 distinct CDR3 sequences, with just over 14% occurring only once. Receptor source: a human patient who had a liver transplant. Some T cells could come from the graft donor.

By its share, this clonotype is medium-sized (0.01 to 0.1%). The chain couples TRBV27 to TRBJ2-2; TRBD2 agrees at 12 bases. Germline V CDR1 and CDR2: MNHEY, SMNVEV (reference sequence). The CDR3 has 15 amino acids. After removal of 5 bases from V and 4 bases from J, the junction contained 2 bases not matched to a gene. The CDR3 sequence: CASSPGLAGTGELFF. CDR3 DNA sequence: TGTGCCAGCAGTCCGGGACTAGCGGGCACCGGGGAGCTGTTTTTT.

In this sample, this clonotype is medium-sized (0.01 to 0.1%). The rearrangement links TRBV29-1 to TRBJ1-5; 9 nucleotides align to TRBD1. Germline V gene data show CDR1 as SQVTM and CDR2 as ANQGSEA. The CDR3 loop spans 14 amino acids. V dropped 7 bases and J dropped 5; count of bases not matched to a gene: 9. CDR3 sequence: CSARGTGTDQPQHF. The CDR3 DNA reads as TGCAGCGCCCGCGGGACAGGGACGGATCAGCCCCAGCATTTT. Drawing the rest from reference TRBV29-1 and TRBJ1-5, the complete variable domain is SAVISQKPSRDICQRGTSLTIQCQVDSQVTMMFWYRQQPGQSLTLIATANQGSEATYESGFVIDKFPISRPNLTFSTLTVSNMSPEDSSIYLCSARGTGTDQPQHFGDGTRLSIL.

This clonotype appeared many times. This chain connects TRBV6-1 to TRBJ2-1, with 10 positions matching TRBD2. Germline V lookup: CDR1 MNHNS, CDR2 SASEGT. Unmatched junction bases numbered 4, after V lost 1 base and J lost 10 bases. The CDR3 loop spans 14 amino acids. The CDR3 loop reads CASSEVLAGNEQFF. As DNA, the CDR3 is TGTGCCAGCAGTGAAGTACTAGCGGGGAACGAGCAGTTCTTC.

This clonotype rates as medium-sized. This chain connects TRBV19 to TRBJ2-5; possibly TRBD2 for D (5 bases). The CDR3 loop spans 13 amino acids. V gave up 6 bases and J gave up 0 bases, with 8 bases separating them. CDR1 and CDR2 from the germline V gene are LNHDA and SQIVND (reference sequence). The CDR3 DNA follows: TGTGCCAGTAGCGCCGGGGACCAAGAGACCCAGTACTTC. Encoded protein: CASSAGDQETQYF.

This clonotype qualifies as medium-sized. The chain links TRBV19 to TRBJ2-1; 8 bases align to TRBD2. The junction had 6 bases not matched to a gene; V was cut back by 5 bases and J by 0 bases. The CDR3 consists of 16 residues. Germline V gene sequence: CDR1 LNHDA, CDR2 SQIVND (reference sequence). The CDR3 region has the DNA TGTGCCAGTAGTCTCCTTAGCGGGGCCTCCTACAATGAGCAGTTCTTC. This translates into CASSLLSGASYNEQFF.

Within the sample, this clonotype is medium-sized. The CDR3 sequence: CASAGSSGWGNEQFF. CDR3 coding DNA: TGTGCCAGTGCGGGGAGTTCGGGATGGGGGAATGAGCAGTTCTTC. This chain joins TRBV19 and TRBJ2-1, with a possible D match to TRBD2 (6 bases). The CDR3 spans 15 residues. V was clipped by 8 bases and J by 7 bases, with 21 bases between them. The germline V gene encodes CDR1 LNHDA and CDR2 SQIVND (reference sequence).

This clonotype is labeled medium-sized. The chain uses TRBV6-5 and TRBJ2-1, with D maybe TRBD2 (5 bases). Per germline, CDR1 MNHEY and CDR2 SVGAGI. With 0 bases removed from V and 2 bases from J, the gap between germline ends came to 8 bases. CDR3 size: 15 residues. CDR3 protein: CASSYSGIPYNEQFF. The CDR3, as DNA: TGTGCCAGCAGTTACTCCGGGATCCCCTACAATGAGCAGTTCTTC.

This clonotype is judged medium-sized. The V call is TRBV29-1, the J call TRBJ2-7; D call uncertain. Looked up from germline, CDR1 is SQVTM and CDR2 is ANQGSEA. Trimming stripped 3 bases from V and 3 bases from J, with 12 bases between. This CDR3 comprises 13 residues. The DNA for the CDR3 is TGCAGCGTTGAGGCACCGGAATACTACGAGCAGTACTTC. Its protein product is CSVEAPEYYEQYF.

This clonotype is large. This chain links TRBV29-1 with TRBJ1-6; 7 bases line up with TRBD1. Looked up from germline, CDR1 is SQVTM and CDR2 is ANQGSEA. J was trimmed by 7 bases and V by 8 bases; bases with no gene match: 8. The CDR3 totals 13 residues. DNA of the CDR3: TGCAGCAATTGGGGACAGAACAATTCACCCCTCCACTTT. It encodes CSNWGQNNSPLHF.

This clonotype is labeled as medium-sized. The V call is TRBV19, the J call TRBJ1-2; D gene ambiguous. The ends were cut back, 3 bases at V and 8 bases at J, with 13 bases in the middle. CDR1 and CDR2 (germline): LNHDA, SQIVND (reference sequence). The CDR3 has 13 amino acids. The CDR3 sequence: CASSMGSPSGYTF. CDR3 bases: TGTGCCAGTAGTATGGGCTCACCAAGCGGCTACACCTTC.

The chain employs TRBV7-9 and TRBJ2-2, with a tentative D call TRBD2 (6 bases). From germline, CDR1 is SEHNR and CDR2 FQNEAQ (reference sequence). Deletions cut 5 bases from V and 9 bases from J, with 16 bases between. The CDR3 is 14 amino acids. The CDR3 DNA is TGTGCCAGCAGCCGGGACTCCATGCTCCGGGAGCTGTTTTTT. Translated: CASSRDSMLRELFF.

Sample share makes this clonotype medium-sized (0.01 to 0.1%). In nucleotides, the CDR3 is TGTGCCAGCTCACCCTCTGAGGGGCTTGAGCAGTACTTC. Protein sequence: CASSPSEGLEQYF. The chain has TRBV18 and TRBJ2-7; D could derive from TRBD1 or TRBD2 (5 bases each). The ends were cut back, 3 bases at V and 7 bases at J, with 13 bases in the middle. This CDR3 spans 13 amino acids. Germline-derived CDR1 and CDR2 are KGHSH and LQKENI. Filled out from reference TRBV18 and TRBJ2-7, the complete variable domain reads NAGVMQNPRHLVRRRGQEARLRCSPMKGHSHVYWYRQLPEEGLKFMVYLQKENIIDESGMPKERFSAEFPKEGPSILRIQQVVRGDSAAYFCASSPSEGLEQYFGPGTRLTVT.

This clonotype came up a few times. The chain carries TRBV18 and TRBJ2-5; TRBD2 agrees at 8 bases. Per the germline V gene, CDR1 is KGHSH and CDR2 is LQKENI. J lost 5 bases, V lost 5 bases, and 10 bases had no gene match. This CDR3 spans 15 amino acids. In DNA, the CDR3 is TGTGCCAGCTCATCTCGGGGGGGCTCCTCGGAGACCCAGTACTTC. The encoded protein is CASSSRGGSSETQYF.

This clonotype is labeled as medium-sized. The chain joins TRBV27 to TRBJ2-7; 8 nucleotides match TRBD2. Looked up from germline, CDR1 is MNHEY and CDR2 is SMNVEV (reference sequence). This CDR3 comprises 17 residues. V lost 5 bases to trimming and J lost 0 bases; unmatched junction nucleotides: 12. This chain's CDR3 is CASSPGRGFVSSYEQYF. In DNA, the CDR3 is TGTGCCAGCAGTCCCGGGAGGGGTTTCGTTAGCTCCTACGAGCAGTACTTC.

Relative to its sample, this clonotype is medium-sized. The chain recombines TRBV6-6 with TRBJ1-1; D call uncertain. Germline values: CDR1 MNHNY, CDR2 SVGAGI (reference sequence). V lost 6 bases to trimming and J lost 1 base, with 6 bases between them. The CDR3 consists of 12 residues. The CDR3 reads CASSHQNTEAFF. In nucleotides, the CDR3 is TGTGCCAGCAGCCACCAGAACACTGAAGCTTTCTTT.

In this sample, this clonotype is medium-sized. The V and J genes are TRBV19 and TRBJ2-1; 9 bases align to TRBD2. CDR1 and CDR2 (germline): LNHDA, SQIVND (reference sequence). Trimming took 5 bases from V and 7 from J; bases not matched to a gene: 12. CDR3 length: 16 residues. The CDR3 DNA reads TGTGCCAGTAGTCCTGCGGGAGGGCCTAGTAGTAATGAGCAGTTCTTC. The encoded protein is CASSPAGGPSSNEQFF.

This clonotype is medium-sized (0.01 to 0.1%) within its sample. One end of the junction is discordant with germline, which a read error may explain. This sequence joins TRBV7-9 and TRBJ1-1, with a weak D call TRBD1 (5 bases). The germline V gene has CDR1 SEHNR and CDR2 FQNEAQ (reference sequence). This CDR3 has 13 amino acids. The CDR3 nucleotides are TGTGCCAGCAAGGGTGAGGGGAACGCTGAAGCTTTCTTT. It translates to CASKGEGNAEAFF. Complete variable domain (other parts from reference TRBV7-9 and TRBJ1-1): DTGVSQNPRHKITKRGQNVTFRCDPISEHNRLYWYRQTLGQGPEFLTYFQNEAQLEKSRLLSDRFSAERPKGSFSTLEIQRTEQGDSAMYLCASKGEGNAEAFFGQGTRLTVV.

J is TRBJ1-1 and V is TRBV11-2; tentatively, D is TRBD1 (5 bases). Germline CDR1 and CDR2: SGHAT and FQNNGV. V gave up 5 bases and J gave up 1 base, with 11 bases separating them. This CDR3 is 14 amino acids long. CDR3 residues: CASSILTENTEAFF. CDR3 in DNA: TGTGCCAGCAGCATTTTGACAGAGAACACTGAAGCTTTCTTT. The variable domain in full, completed from reference TRBV11-2 and TRBJ1-1, reads EAGVAQSPRYKIIEKRQSVAFWCNPISGHATLYWYQQILGQGPKLLIQFQNNGVVDDSQLPKDRFSAERLKGVDSTLKIQPAKLEDSAVYLCASSILTENTEAFFGQGTRLTVV.

This clonotype counts as medium-sized. The J gene is TRBJ2-7, the V gene TRBV19, with 9 bases aligning to TRBD2. CDR3 length: 15 residues. The germline V gene encodes CDR1 LNHDA and CDR2 SQIVND (reference sequence). Unmatched junction bases numbered 10, after V lost 5 bases and J lost 5 bases. CDR3 residues: CASSGGGGRADEQYF. The CDR3 DNA follows: TGTGCCAGTAGTGGAGGGGGCGGGAGGGCCGACGAGCAGTACTTC.

By share, this clonotype ranks as medium-sized. The CDR3 sequence is CASSPSQGLGYEQYF. The DNA for the CDR3 is TGTGCCAGCTCACCGTCTCAGGGTCTAGGGTACGAGCAGTACTTC. The chain uses TRBV18 and TRBJ2-7; possibly TRBD1 for D (5 bases). Trimming removed 3 bases from V and 4 bases from J, with 16 bases in between. CDR3 length: 15 amino acids. Germline V CDR1 and CDR2: KGHSH, LQKENI.

The rearrangement links TRBV12-3 or TRBV12-4 to TRBJ2-1, with TRBD1 matching 8 bases. The CDR3 has 12 residues. The ends lost 5 bases at V and 10 bases at J; junction bases unmatched: 4. This CDR3 reads CASSGQGWEQFF. The CDR3 DNA reads as TGTGCCAGCAGTGGACAGGGTTGGGAGCAGTTCTTC.

The rearrangement uses TRBV19 and TRBJ1-3; D possibly corresponds to TRBD1 (5 bases). The CDR3 is made up of 15 amino acids. V was cut by 3 bases and J by 7 bases, with 16 bases left in between. Germline-derived CDR1 and CDR2 are LNHDA and SQIVND (reference sequence). The CDR3 sequence: CASSIWGDVGNTIYF. The CDR3 bases are TGTGCCAGTAGTATTTGGGGGGACGTTGGGAACACCATATATTTT.

This clonotype is judged medium-sized (0.01 to 0.1%). The J gene is TRBJ1-1, the V gene TRBV6-5, with D possibly TRBD1 on 6 matching bases. V gave up 0 bases and J gave up 4 bases, with 12 bases separating them. This CDR3 is built from 15 residues. CDR1 and CDR2 from the germline V gene are MNHEY and SVGAGI. The CDR3 DNA sequence: TGTGCCAGCAGTTACTCGGATTTAGGGGGCACTGAAGCTTTCTTT. Its protein product is CASSYSDLGGTEAFF.